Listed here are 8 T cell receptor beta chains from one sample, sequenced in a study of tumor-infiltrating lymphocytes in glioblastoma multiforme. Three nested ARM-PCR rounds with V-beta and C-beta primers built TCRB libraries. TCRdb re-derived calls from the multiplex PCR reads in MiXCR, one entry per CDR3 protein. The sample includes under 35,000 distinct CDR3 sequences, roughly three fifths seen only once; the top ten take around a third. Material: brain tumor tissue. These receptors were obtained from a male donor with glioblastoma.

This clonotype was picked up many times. This CDR3 reads CASSFARTSGSEQYF. The DNA for the CDR3 is TGTGCCAGCAGTTTCGCCCGGACTAGCGGGAGCGAGCAGTACTTC. The chain joins TRBV12-3 or TRBV12-4 to TRBJ2-7; 13 positions match TRBD2. The ends lost 3 bases at V and 6 bases at J; junction bases unmatched: 5. There are 15 residues in the CDR3.

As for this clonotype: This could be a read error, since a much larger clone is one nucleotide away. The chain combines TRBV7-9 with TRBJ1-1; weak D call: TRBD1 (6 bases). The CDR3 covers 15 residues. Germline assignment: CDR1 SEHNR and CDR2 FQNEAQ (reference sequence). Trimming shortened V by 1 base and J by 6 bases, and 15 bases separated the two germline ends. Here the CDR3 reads CASSLVQGGFAEAFF. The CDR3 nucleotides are TGTGCCAGCAGCTTAGTACAGGGAGGATTCGCTGAAGCTTTCTTT.

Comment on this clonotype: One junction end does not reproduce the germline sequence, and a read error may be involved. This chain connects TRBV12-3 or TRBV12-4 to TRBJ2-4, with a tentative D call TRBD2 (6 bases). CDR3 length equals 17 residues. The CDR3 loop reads CASSFSPTQLARNIQYF. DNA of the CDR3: TGTGCCAGCAGTTTCTCCCCGACTCAACTAGCCAGAAACATTCAATACTTC.

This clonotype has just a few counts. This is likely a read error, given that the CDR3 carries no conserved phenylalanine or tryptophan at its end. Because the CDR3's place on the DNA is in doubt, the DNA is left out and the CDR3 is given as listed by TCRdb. The CDR3 is CSVEDYYEQYL. V is TRBV29-1 and J is TRBJ2-7. Per the germline V gene, CDR1 is SQVTM and CDR2 is ANQGSEA. With termini counted, the CDR3 has 11 amino acids.

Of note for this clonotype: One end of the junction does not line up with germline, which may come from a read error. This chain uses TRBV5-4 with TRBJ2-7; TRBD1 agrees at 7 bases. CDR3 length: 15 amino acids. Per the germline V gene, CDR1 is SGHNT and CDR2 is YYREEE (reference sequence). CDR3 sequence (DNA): TGTGCCAGCAGCGGAGCACAGGGGATTGTCTACGGGCAGTACTTC. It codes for CASSGAQGIVYGQYF.

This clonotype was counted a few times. In DNA, the CDR3 is TGTGCCAGCAGACAAAGACTAGCTAGCGAGCAGTACTTC. Amino acid sequence: CASRQRLASEQYF. The rearrangement uses TRBV6-5 and TRBJ2-7; 7 bases match TRBD2. Germline V gives CDR1 MNHEY, CDR2 SVGAGI. V lost 6 bases, J lost 6 bases, and 8 bases stayed unmatched. The CDR3 extends over 13 amino acids.

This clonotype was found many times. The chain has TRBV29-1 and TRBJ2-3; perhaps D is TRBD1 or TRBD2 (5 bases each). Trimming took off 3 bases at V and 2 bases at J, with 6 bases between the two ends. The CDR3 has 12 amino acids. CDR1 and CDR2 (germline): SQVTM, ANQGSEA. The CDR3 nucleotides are TGCAGCGTTGAGGGGGTCACAGATACGCAGTATTTT. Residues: CSVEGVTDTQYF.

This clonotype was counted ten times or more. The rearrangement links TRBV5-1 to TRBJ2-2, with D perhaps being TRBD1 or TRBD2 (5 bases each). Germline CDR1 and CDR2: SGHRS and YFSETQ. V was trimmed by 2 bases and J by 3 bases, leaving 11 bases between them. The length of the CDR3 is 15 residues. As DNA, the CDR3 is TGCGCCAGCAGCTTCCGGGACGGTGACACCGGGGAGCTGTTTTTT. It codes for CASSFRDGDTGELFF. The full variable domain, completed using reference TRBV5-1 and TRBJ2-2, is KAGVTQTPRYLIKTRGQQVTLSCSPISGHRSVSWYQQTPGQGLQFLFEYFSETQRNKGNFPGRFSGRQFSNSRSEMNVSTLELGDSALYLCASSFRDGDTGELFFGEGSRLTVL.